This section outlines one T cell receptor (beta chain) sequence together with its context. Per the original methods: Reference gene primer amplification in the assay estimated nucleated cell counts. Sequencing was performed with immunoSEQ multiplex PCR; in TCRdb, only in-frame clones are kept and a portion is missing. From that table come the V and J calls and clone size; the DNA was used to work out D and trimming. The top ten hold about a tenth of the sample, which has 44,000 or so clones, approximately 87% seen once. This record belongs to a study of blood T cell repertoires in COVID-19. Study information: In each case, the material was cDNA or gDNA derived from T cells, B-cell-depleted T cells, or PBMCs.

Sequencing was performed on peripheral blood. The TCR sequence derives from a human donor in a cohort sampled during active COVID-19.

The CDR3 here is CASSFRSDQPQHF. Written as DNA, the CDR3 is TGTGCCAGCAGTTTTAGATCCGATCAGCCCCAGCATTTT. The V and J genes are TRBV12-3 or TRBV12-4 and TRBJ1-5; D not resolved. This CDR3 contains 13 residues. V dropped 3 bases and J dropped 5 bases, with 8 bases sitting between them.